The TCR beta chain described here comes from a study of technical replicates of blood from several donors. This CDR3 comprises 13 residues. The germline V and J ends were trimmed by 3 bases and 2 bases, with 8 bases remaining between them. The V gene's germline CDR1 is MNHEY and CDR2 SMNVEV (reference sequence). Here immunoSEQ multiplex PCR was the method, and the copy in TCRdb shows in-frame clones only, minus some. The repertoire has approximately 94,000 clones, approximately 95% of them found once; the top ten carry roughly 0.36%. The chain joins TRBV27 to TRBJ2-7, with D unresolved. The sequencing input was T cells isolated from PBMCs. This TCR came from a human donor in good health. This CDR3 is CASSLQAPYEQYF. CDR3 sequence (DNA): TGTGCCAGCAGTTTGCAGGCCCCCTACGAGCAGTACTTC.